The present entry profiles one TCR beta chain with its context. These data come from a study of control samples from healthy donors and cancer patients. The CDR3 totals 14 residues. Trimming took 6 bases from V and 4 from J, leaving 14 bases between them. Germline values: CDR1 SNHLY, CDR2 FYNNEI. Libraries were prepared by immunoSEQ multiplex PCR; TCRdb keeps only in-frame clonotypes and omits some of them. The sample has about 120,000 clones, around 87% seen once. Sequenced: blood. The V and J genes are TRBV2 and TRBJ2-3, with D tentatively TRBD2 (6 bases). The clonotype comes from a man aged 25-45 years in good health. The chain's CDR3 is CASRGGRNSDTQYF. The CDR3 nucleotides are TGTGCCAGCAGGGGAGGACGGAACTCAGATACGCAGTATTTT. Full variable domain (remainder filled in from reference TRBV2 and TRBJ2-3): EPEVTQTPSHQVTQMGQEVILRCVPISNHLYFYWYRQILGQKVEFLVSFYNNEISEKSEIFDDQFSVERPDGSNFTLKIRSTKLEDSAMYFCASRGGRNSDTQYFGPGTRLTVL.